The present entry profiles one T cell receptor (beta chain) with its context. As yet, its antigen is unknown. PCR used 60 Vbeta primers and 13 Jbeta primers. How the authors handled the data: Later work found 74 million or so unique TCR beta chains, with 9 million to 13 million shared. Profiled with immunoSEQ multiplex PCR; TCRdb holds only in-frame clones, not every one. V and J calls and clone size are as listed in that table; D and trimming were resolved from the DNA. The repertoire holds some 150,000 clones, with roughly 80% as singletons. These data come from a study of cytomegalovirus exposure and HLA in healthy donors. Study-wide results and limits: Researchers reported in a later analysis that common viral pathogens appeared linked to several top clusters. V- and J-gene trimming in TCR beta was tied to a missense DCLRE1C variant by an analysis performed later.

The CDR3 runs to 16 residues. The V gene's germline CDR1 is SGHVS and CDR2 FQNEAQ. V was cut by 4 bases and J by 1 base, with 14 bases left in between. The source of this sequence is a woman in her 30s in good health and CMV-seropositive. Material: PBMCs. The chain carries TRBV7-8 and TRBJ1-5, with unresolved D. The CDR3 DNA follows: TGTGCCAGCAGCTCATGGGCCGGGATCAGCAATCAGCCCCAGCATTTT. Protein product: CASSSWAGISNQPQHF. The full variable domain, completed using reference TRBV7-8 and TRBJ1-5, is GAGVSQSPRYKVAKRGQDVALRCDPISGHVSLFWYQQALGQGPEFLTYFQNEAQLDKSGLPSDRFFAERPEGSVSTLKIQRTQQEDSAVYLCASSSWAGISNQPQHFGDGTRLSIL.